This TCR beta chain was identified in a study of T cell responses to AZD1222 COVID-19 vaccine. General observations from the study: With dominance at 160-218 and 743-854, vaccine-associated CD4 TCRs spanned spike. There were repertoire samples only from the period after the peak T cell response. Breadth and depth of Spike-specific TCRs rose after two AZD1222 doses.

In regard to this clone: Its cognate antigen is unknown.

Assay used: immunoSEQ multiplex PCR; TCRdb lists only in-frame clones, some missing. The data contain 80,000 or so clones, 82% of them singletons. CDR1 and CDR2 (germline): SGHRS, YFSETQ. The CDR3 has 14 amino acids. V lost 2 bases, J lost 4 bases, and 4 bases stayed unmatched. Here the sequenced sample was peripheral blood, taken on day 0 of AZD1222 vaccination. The chain couples TRBV5-1 to TRBJ1-1; 8 nucleotides agree with TRBD1. This clonotype was sampled from an adult in good health. This CDR3 reads CASSLQGVGTEAFF. As DNA, the CDR3 is TGCGCCAGCAGCTTACAGGGGGTCGGCACTGAAGCTTTCTTT. Full variable domain (remainder filled in from reference TRBV5-1 and TRBJ1-1): KAGVTQTPRYLIKTRGQQVTLSCSPISGHRSVSWYQQTPGQGLQFLFEYFSETQRNKGNFPGRFSGRQFSNSRSEMNVSTLELGDSALYLCASSLQGVGTEAFFGQGTRLTVV.